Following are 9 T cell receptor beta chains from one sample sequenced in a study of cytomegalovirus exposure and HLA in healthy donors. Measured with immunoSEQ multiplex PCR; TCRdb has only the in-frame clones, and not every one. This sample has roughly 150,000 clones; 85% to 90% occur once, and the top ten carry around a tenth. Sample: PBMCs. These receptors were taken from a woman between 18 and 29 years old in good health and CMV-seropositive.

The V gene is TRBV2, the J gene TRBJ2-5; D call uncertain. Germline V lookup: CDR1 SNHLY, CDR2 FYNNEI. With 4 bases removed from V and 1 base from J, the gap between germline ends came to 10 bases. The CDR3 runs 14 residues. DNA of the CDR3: TGTGCCAGCAGTGTTCCAGATTCCCAAGAGACCCAGTACTTC. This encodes CASSVPDSQETQYF. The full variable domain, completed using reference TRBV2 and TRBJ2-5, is EPEVTQTPSHQVTQMGQEVILRCVPISNHLYFYWYRQILGQKVEFLVSFYNNEISEKSEIFDDQFSVERPDGSNFTLKIRSTKLEDSAMYFCASSVPDSQETQYFGPGTRLLVL.

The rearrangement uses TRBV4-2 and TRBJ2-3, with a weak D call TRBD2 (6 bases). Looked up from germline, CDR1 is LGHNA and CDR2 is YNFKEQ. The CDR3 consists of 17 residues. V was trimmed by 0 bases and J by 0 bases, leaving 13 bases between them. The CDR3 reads CASSQDPAGLSTDTQYF. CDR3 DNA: TGTGCCAGCAGCCAAGATCCCGCGGGATTGAGCACAGATACGCAGTATTTT.

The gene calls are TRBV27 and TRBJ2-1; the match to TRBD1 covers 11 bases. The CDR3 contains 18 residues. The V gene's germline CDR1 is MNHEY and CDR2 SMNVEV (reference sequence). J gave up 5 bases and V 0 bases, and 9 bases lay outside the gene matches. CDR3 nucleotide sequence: TGTGCCAGCAGTTTATCTACTTGGGGGACAGGGGGGGACAATGAGCAGTTCTTC. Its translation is CASSLSTWGTGGDNEQFF.

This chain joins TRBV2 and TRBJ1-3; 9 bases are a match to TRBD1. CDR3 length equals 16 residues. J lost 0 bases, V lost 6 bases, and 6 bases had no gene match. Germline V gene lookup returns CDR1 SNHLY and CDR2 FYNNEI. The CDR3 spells CASRDRGLGSGNTIYF. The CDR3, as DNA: TGTGCCAGCAGGGACAGGGGATTGGGCTCTGGAAACACCATATATTTT.

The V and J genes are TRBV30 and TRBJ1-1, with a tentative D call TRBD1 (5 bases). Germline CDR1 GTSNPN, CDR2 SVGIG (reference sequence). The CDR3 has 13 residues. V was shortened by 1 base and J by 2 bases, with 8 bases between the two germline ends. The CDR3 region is CAWSGTTNTEAFF. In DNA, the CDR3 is TGTGCCTGGAGTGGGACAACAAACACTGAAGCTTTCTTT.

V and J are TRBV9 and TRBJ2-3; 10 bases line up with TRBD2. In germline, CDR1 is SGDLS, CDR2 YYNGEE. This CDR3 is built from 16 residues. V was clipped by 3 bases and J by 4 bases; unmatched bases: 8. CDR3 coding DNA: TGTGCCAGCAGCGGGGTGGCTAGCGGGAGTGCAGATACGCAGTATTTT. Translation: CASSGVASGSADTQYF.

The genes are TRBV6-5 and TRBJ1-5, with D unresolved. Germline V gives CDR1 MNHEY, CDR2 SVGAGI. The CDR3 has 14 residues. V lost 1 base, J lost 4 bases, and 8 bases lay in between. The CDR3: CASSYFGSNQPQHF. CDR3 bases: TGTGCCAGCAGTTACTTCGGGTCTAATCAGCCCCAGCATTTT.

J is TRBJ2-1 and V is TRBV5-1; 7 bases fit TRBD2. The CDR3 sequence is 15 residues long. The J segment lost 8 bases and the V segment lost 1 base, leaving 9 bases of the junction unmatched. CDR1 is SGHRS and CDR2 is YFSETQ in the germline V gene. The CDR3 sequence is CASSLPLAVGHEQFF. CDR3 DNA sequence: TGCGCCAGCAGCTTGCCCCTAGCGGTGGGCCATGAGCAGTTCTTC.

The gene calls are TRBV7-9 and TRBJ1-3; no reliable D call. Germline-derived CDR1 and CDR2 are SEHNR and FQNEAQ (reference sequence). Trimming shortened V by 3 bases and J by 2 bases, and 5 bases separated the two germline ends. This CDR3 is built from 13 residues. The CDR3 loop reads CASSFGPGNTIYF. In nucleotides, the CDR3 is TGTGCCAGCAGCTTTGGGCCTGGAAACACCATATATTTT.